This TCR beta chain emerged from a study of cytomegalovirus exposure and HLA in healthy donors. Study information: From donors who were HLA-typed, an early data release held around 85 million unique TCRs. Study results and caveats: In an earlier analysis, most TCR beta V segments were productive about 87% or about 30% of the time. Fewer N-insertions (relative to the roughly 660-donor mean) were reportedly seen in an Asian-associated ancestry cluster in a later analysis. V- and J-gene trimming of TCR beta was linked (in a later analysis) to a missense DCLRE1C variant.

For this clone: Antigen unknown.

The PCR made use of 60 Vbeta and 13 Jbeta primers. The assay was immunoSEQ multiplex PCR, and TCRdb's table has in-frame clones only and misses some. Seen here are around 190,000 clones, around 77% observed once, and the top ten hold 1.5% to 2%. Germline CDR1 reads SEHNR; CDR2 reads FQNEAQ (reference sequence). Trimming took off 6 bases at V and 6 bases at J, with 8 bases between the two ends. This CDR3 comprises 11 residues. The TCR originated in a man aged 25-45 years in good health and CMV-seronegative. The rearrangement links TRBV7-9 to TRBJ1-1, with unresolved D. The sample comprised PBMCs. In nucleotides, the CDR3 is TGTGCCAGCAGGGCCCTCTCTGAAGCTTTCTTT. This gives the protein CASRALSEAFF.